Below, 13 T cell receptor beta chains from the same sample are listed, as sequenced in a study of T cell changes during pregnancy in multiple sclerosis. Repertoires were generated with immunoSEQ multiplex PCR, while TCRdb's copy carries only in-frame clones and drops some. Of roughly 93,000 clones listed, roughly 92% are singletons. The specimen was peripheral blood, collected after pregnancy. The receptors originated from a female donor with multiple sclerosis, enrolled in a pregnancy study.

The V and J genes are TRBV29-1 and TRBJ1-5, with TRBD1 as a possible D gene (5 bases). The CDR3 has 15 amino acids. Trimming stripped 6 bases from V and 6 bases from J, with 21 bases between. Germline V lookup: CDR1 SQVTM, CDR2 ANQGSEA. The CDR3 reads CSVGGGLAGGQPQHF. The CDR3, as DNA: TGCAGCGTCGGCGGGGGACTCGCGGGGGGTCAGCCCCAGCATTTT. The entire variable domain, with the rest obtained from reference TRBV29-1 and TRBJ1-5, is as follows: SAVISQKPSRDICQRGTSLTIQCQVDSQVTMMFWYRQQPGQSLTLIATANQGSEATYESGFVIDKFPISRPNLTFSTLTVSNMSPEDSSIYLCSVGGGLAGGQPQHFGDGTRLSIL.

This clone was detected only once. The genes are TRBV2 and TRBJ2-5; 11 nucleotides match TRBD1. Germline CDR1 is SNHLY and CDR2 is FYNNEI. This CDR3 comprises 15 residues. The trim removed 4 bases at V and 4 bases at J, leaving 5 bases unmatched. The DNA of the CDR3 is TGTGCCAGCAGTGCTAGCGGGACAGGGGGAGAGACCCAGTACTTC. As protein: CASSASGTGGETQYF.

This chain links TRBV11-2 with TRBJ1-3; D possibly corresponds to TRBD1 (5 bases). CDR1 SGHAT and CDR2 FQNNGV come from the germline V gene. V lost 1 base and J lost 3, with 7 bases in between. The CDR3 runs 14 residues. CDR3 sequence (DNA): TGTGCCAGCAGCTTAGGGCAGGGTGGAAACACCATATATTTT. Amino acids: CASSLGQGGNTIYF.

V and J are TRBV6-1 and TRBJ1-2; TRBD1 agrees at 7 bases. Germline lookup yields CDR1 MNHNS and CDR2 SASEGT. V lost 6 bases and J lost 1; bases outside the gene matches: 2. This CDR3 spans 13 amino acids. As DNA, the CDR3 is TGTGCCAGCAGCGGGACAGTTAACTATGGCTACACCTTC. It codes for CASSGTVNYGYTF.

This sequence joins TRBV11-3 and TRBJ2-1, with D tentatively TRBD2 (6 bases). CDR3 length equals 15 residues. V was cut by 1 base and J by 5 bases, with 12 bases left in between. CDR1 and CDR2 (germline): SGHNT, YENEEA. The CDR3 sequence is CASSLGLAGNNEQFF. The CDR3 region has the DNA TGTGCCAGCAGCTTAGGTCTCGCGGGAAACAATGAGCAGTTCTTC.

The chain is built from TRBV5-6 and TRBJ2-3, with D perhaps matching TRBD2 (5 bases). Germline V gene sequence: CDR1 SGHDT, CDR2 YYEEEE. Trimming removed 2 bases at V and 0 bases at J, with 7 bases between. The CDR3 length is 14 residues. CDR3 sequence (DNA): TGTGCCAGCAGCTTCCCGGGGAGCACAGATACGCAGTATTTT. Amino acids: CASSFPGSTDTQYF.

The count of this clone is one. CDR3 region: CASSVQGAGEPQHF. CDR3 DNA: TGTGCCAGCAGCGTCCAGGGGGCTGGTGAGCCCCAGCATTTT. This rearrangement joins TRBV9 to TRBJ1-5; 8 positions match TRBD1. There are 14 residues in the CDR3. Trimming took 2 bases from V and 8 from J; bases not matched to a gene: 6. Germline V CDR1 and CDR2: SGDLS, YYNGEE.

The CDR3 coding sequence is TGTGCCTGGAGTGTACCGGGAACGCAGTATTTT. It codes for CAWSVPGTQYF. The chain employs TRBV30 and TRBJ2-3; tentatively, D is TRBD2 (5 bases). V was pared by 0 bases and J by 9 bases, with 7 bases between. The length of the CDR3 is 11 residues. Germline V gene sequence: CDR1 GTSNPN, CDR2 SVGIG (reference sequence).

V is TRBV27 and J is TRBJ2-7; 9 nucleotides align to TRBD1. V lost 6 bases and J lost 1; bases outside the gene matches: 10. CDR3 length: 16 residues. Germline V gives CDR1 MNHEY, CDR2 SMNVEV (reference sequence). The CDR3 loop is CASRARRQGVSYEQYF. The CDR3 DNA is TGTGCCAGCAGAGCGCGACGACAGGGGGTGTCCTACGAGCAGTACTTC.

This chain uses TRBV7-9 with TRBJ2-5, with a weak D call TRBD2 (5 bases). Germline CDR1 reads SEHNR; CDR2 reads FQNEAQ (reference sequence). V was pared by 4 bases and J by 12 bases, with 12 bases between. The CDR3 extends over 11 amino acids. CDR3 loop: CASSSVLGEYF. The CDR3 DNA sequence: TGTGCCAGCAGCTCCGTTTTGGGAGAGTACTTC.

This chain links TRBV5-1 with TRBJ2-7; 7 nucleotides align to TRBD1. Germline V gene sequence: CDR1 SGHRS, CDR2 YFSETQ. This CDR3 is 14 amino acids long. Losses at the gene ends were 4 bases for V and 3 bases for J; bases not matched to a gene: 7. Here the CDR3 DNA reads TGCGCCAGCAGCGTGGGACAGCCCTTCTACGAGCAGTACTTC. This encodes CASSVGQPFYEQYF.

This rearrangement joins TRBV6-1 to TRBJ1-2; maybe TRBD1 (5 bases). Germline V gene lookup returns CDR1 MNHNS and CDR2 SASEGT. Trimming took off 2 bases at V and 8 bases at J, with 12 bases between the two ends. The CDR3 sequence is 13 residues long. The CDR3 bases are TGTGCCAGCAGTGAAACTGGGGCGGGAGGCTACACCTTC. This codes for CASSETGAGGYTF.

The chain recombines TRBV11-2 with TRBJ1-2; D is perhaps TRBD1 (5 bases). Deletions cut 5 bases from V and 4 bases from J, with 14 bases between. The CDR3 runs to 14 residues. Germline loops: CDR1 SGHAT, CDR2 FQNNGV. The CDR3 is CASSAWGESYGYTF. The CDR3 DNA reads as TGTGCCAGCAGCGCCTGGGGCGAAAGCTATGGCTACACCTTC.